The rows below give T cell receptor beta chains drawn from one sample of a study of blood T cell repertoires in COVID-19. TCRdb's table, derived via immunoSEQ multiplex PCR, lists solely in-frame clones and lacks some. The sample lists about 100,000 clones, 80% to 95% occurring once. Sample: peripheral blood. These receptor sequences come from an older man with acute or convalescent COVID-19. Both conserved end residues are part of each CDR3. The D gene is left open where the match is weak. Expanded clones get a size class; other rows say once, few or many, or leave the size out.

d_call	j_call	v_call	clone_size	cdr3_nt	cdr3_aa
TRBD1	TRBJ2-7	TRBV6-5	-	TGTGCCAGCAGTTACAACAGGGGAGTTGGCTACGAGCAGTACTTC	CASSYNRGVGYEQYF
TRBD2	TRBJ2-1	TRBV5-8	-	TGTGCCAGCAGCTTGGAAGGGACTAGCGGGGGCCCCGGACCGAACAATGAGCAGTTCTTC	CASSLEGTSGGPGPNNEQFF
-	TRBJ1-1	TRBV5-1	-	TGCGCCAGCAGCTTGGCTCGGTCCATAATGAACACTGAAGCTTTCTTT	CASSLARSIMNTEAFF
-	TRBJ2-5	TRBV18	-	TGTGCCAGCTCACCCCGTCTTTCCCAAGAGACCCAGTACTTC	CASSPRLSQETQYF
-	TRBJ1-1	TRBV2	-	TGTGCCAGCGAAACGCGGGGGCGCACTGAAGCTTTCTTT	CASETRGRTEAFF
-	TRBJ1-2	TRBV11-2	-	TGTGCCAGCAGCTCGGACAATACGGTCTATGGCTACACCTTC	CASSSDNTVYGYTF
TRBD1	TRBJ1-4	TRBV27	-	TGTGCCAGCAGTCCTGCGGGACAGCCCGAAAAACTGTTTTTT	CASSPAGQPEKLFF
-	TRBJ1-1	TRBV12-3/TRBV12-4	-	TGTGCCAGCACCTCCTCCGGGAATTTGGCTTTCTTT	CASTSSGNLAFF
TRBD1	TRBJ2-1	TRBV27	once	TGTGCCAGCCGGGACAGGGGGGTCAATGAGCAGTTCTTC	CASRDRGVNEQFF
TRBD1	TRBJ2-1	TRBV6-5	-	TGTGCCAGCAGTTATAGGGGGCGCTACAATGAGCAGTTCTTC	CASSYRGRYNEQFF
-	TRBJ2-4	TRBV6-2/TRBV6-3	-	TGTGCCAGCAGTTACTCTGGACTAGCCAAAAACATTCAGTACTTC	CASSYSGLAKNIQYF
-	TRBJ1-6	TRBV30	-	TGTGCCTGGATGGACAATGGAGATTCACCCCTCCACTTT	CAWMDNGDSPLHF
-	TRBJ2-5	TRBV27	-	TGTGCCAGCAGAGAGATGGGCCGGGAGACCCAGTACTTC	CASREMGRETQYF
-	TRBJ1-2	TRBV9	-	TGTGCCAGCAGCGTAGGGTTGTGGCCGCTCACCTTC	CASSVGLWPLTF
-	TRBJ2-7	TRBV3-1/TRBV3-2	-	TGTGCCAGCAGCCCAACGACAGGATCTGACGAGCAGTACTTC	CASSPTTGSDEQYF
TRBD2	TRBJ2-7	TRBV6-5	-	TGTGCCAGCAGTTACGGGCGACTAGCCGAGCAGTACTTC	CASSYGRLAEQYF
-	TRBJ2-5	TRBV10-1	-	TGCGCCAGCAGTGAGGTGGGGCGTTGGCAAGAGACCCAGTACTTC	CASSEVGRWQETQYF
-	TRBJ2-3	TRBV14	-	TGTGCCAGCAGCCGCTTGGCGGGGAGCACAGATACGCAGTATTTT	CASSRLAGSTDTQYF
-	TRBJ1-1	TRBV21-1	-	TGTGCCAGCAGCAAAAATGGGGACAGGGGAGCCACTGAAGCTTTCTTT	CASSKNGDRGATEAFF
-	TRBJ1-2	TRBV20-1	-	TGCAGTGCTAGTATCGCGGGTCCCTATGGCTACACCTTC	CSASIAGPYGYTF
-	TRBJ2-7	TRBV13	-	TGTGCCAGCAGCAATGGACTTTCTCGCGAGCAGTACTTC	CASSNGLSREQYF
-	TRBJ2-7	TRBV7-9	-	TGTGCCAGCAGCTTAATACAGCCGAGTGAGCAGTACTTC	CASSLIQPSEQYF
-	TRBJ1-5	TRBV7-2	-	TGTGCCAGCAGCCCAGCGGGGCCCAATCAGCCCCAGCATTTT	CASSPAGPNQPQHF
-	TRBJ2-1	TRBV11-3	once	TGTGCCAGCAGCTTAGTCCTAGCCGTTGGTGAGCAGTTCTTC	CASSLVLAVGEQFF
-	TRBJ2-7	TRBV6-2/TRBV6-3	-	TGTGCCAGCAGTTCACTACAGGGACGGTACGAGCAGTACTTC	CASSSLQGRYEQYF
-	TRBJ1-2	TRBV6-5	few	TGTGCCAGCGAAGCCGGGGGGGGCGGCTACACCTTC	CASEAGGGGYTF
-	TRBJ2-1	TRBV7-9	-	TGTGCCAGCAGCTCTAGCAATGAGCAGTTCTTC	CASSSSNEQFF
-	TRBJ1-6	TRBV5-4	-	TGTGCCAGCAGTAAAACAGGGATCGCTTCACCCCTCCACTTT	CASSKTGIASPLHF
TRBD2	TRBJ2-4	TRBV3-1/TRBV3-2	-	TGTGCCAGCAGCCTGGGACTAGCGGGAGGGCCGAAAAACATTCAGTACTTC	CASSLGLAGGPKNIQYF
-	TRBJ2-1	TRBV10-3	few	TGTGCCATCAACCGGGAATCCTACAATGAGCAGTTCTTC	CAINRESYNEQFF
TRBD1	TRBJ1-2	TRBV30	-	TGTGCTCATAATCCCGGGACAGGGGTGGTCTATGGCTACACCTTC	CAHNPGTGVVYGYTF
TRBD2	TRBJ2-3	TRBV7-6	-	TGTGCCAGCAGCCACCTAGCGGGCGACACAGATACGCAGTATTTT	CASSHLAGDTDTQYF
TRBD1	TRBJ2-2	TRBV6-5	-	TGTGCCAGCAGTTCCCGGGACAGGGGTCCCACCGGGGAGCTGTTTTTT	CASSSRDRGPTGELFF
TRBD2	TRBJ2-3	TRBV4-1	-	TGCGCCAGCAGCCAAGATCCCAGCGGGGGCACAGATACGCAGTATTTT	CASSQDPSGGTDTQYF
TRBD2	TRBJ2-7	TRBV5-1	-	TGCGCCAGCAGAATGCGGACGGGAGGGGACGAGCAGTACTTC	CASRMRTGGDEQYF
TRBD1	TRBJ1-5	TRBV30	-	TGTGCCTGGAGTGGGGGACAGGGAATATTTCAGCCCCAGCATTTT	CAWSGGQGIFQPQHF
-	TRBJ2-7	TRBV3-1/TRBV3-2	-	TGTGCCAGCAGCCAAGGACTCGTCTACGAGCAGTACTTC	CASSQGLVYEQYF
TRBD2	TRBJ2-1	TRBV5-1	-	TGCGCCAGTACAAACTTGGGACTAGCGGGAGGGAATGAGCAGTTCTTC	CASTNLGLAGGNEQFF
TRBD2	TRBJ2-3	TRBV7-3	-	TGTGCCAGCAGCTTACTGGGACTAAAGACAGATACGCAGTATTTT	CASSLLGLKTDTQYF
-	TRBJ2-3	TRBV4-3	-	TGCGCCGGACCGGGGGGCACAGATACGCAGTATTTT	CAGPGGTDTQYF
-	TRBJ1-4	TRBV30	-	TGTGCCTGGGGGGAGTTCAACCGGACTAATGAAAAACTGTTTTTT	CAWGEFNRTNEKLFF
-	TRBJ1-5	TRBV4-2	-	TGTGCCAGCAGCCCCGTCTATAGCAATCAGCCCCAGCATTTT	CASSPVYSNQPQHF
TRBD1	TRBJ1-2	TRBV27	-	TGTGCCAGCAGTCCCCGACAGGGGGCGGGTGGCTACACCTTC	CASSPRQGAGGYTF
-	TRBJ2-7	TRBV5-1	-	TGCGCCAGCAGCTTGCCGGCGCAGGCCTACGAGCAGTACTTC	CASSLPAQAYEQYF
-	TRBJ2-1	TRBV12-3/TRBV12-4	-	TGTGCCAGCAGTTTAGGAGGGAATGAGCAGTTCTTC	CASSLGGNEQFF
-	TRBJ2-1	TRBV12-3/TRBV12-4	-	TGTGCCAGCAGTTTTGGGCAGAATGAGCAGTTCTTC	CASSFGQNEQFF
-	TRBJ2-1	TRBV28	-	TGTGCCAGCAGTTTCGGGACACCAAATGAGCAGTTCTTC	CASSFGTPNEQFF
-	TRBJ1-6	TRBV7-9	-	TGTGCCAGCAGCTTTGCCGACATTTCACCCCTCCACTTT	CASSFADISPLHF
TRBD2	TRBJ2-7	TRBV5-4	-	TGTGCCAGCAGCTTGGCGGGAGGGCACGAGCAGTACTTC	CASSLAGGHEQYF
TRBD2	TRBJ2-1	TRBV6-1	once	TGTGCCAGCAGTGCCTTCTTAGCGGGAGGGGGAGGTGAGCAGTTCTTC	CASSAFLAGGGGEQFF
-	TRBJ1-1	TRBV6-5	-	TGTGCCAGCACCCAGGGCGGGGGTCAAGTAGGAGCTTTCTTT	CASTQGGGQVGAFF
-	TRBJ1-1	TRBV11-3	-	TGTGCCAGCAGCTTAATCGGGTCGACTGAAGCTTTCTTT	CASSLIGSTEAFF
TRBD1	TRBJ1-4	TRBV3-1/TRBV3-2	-	TGTGCCAGCAGCCAATCAGGGGGCAATGAAAAACTGTTTTTT	CASSQSGGNEKLFF
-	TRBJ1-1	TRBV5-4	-	TGTGCCAGCAGCCCGGAGGGTCTTTGGACTGAAGCTTTCTTT	CASSPEGLWTEAFF
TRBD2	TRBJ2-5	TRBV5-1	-	TGCGCCAGCAGCTTGAAATCCGGGGGGGAAGAGACCCAGTACTTC	CASSLKSGGEETQYF
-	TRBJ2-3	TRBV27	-	TGTGCCAGCAGTTTTGGCCTCCCTGTGGATACGCAGTATTTT	CASSFGLPVDTQYF
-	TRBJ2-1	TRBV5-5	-	TGTGCCAGCAGCTTGGTCGACAACAATGAGCAGTTCTTC	CASSLVDNNEQFF
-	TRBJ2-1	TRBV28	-	TGTGCCAGCAACAGTTACAATGAGCAGTTCTTC	CASNSYNEQFF
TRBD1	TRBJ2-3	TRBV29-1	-	TGCAGCGTTGAAACAGGGGCAAGCACAGATACGCAGTATTTT	CSVETGASTDTQYF